One sample yielded the 21 T cell receptor beta chains listed below, sequenced in a study of blood T cells in healthy people across ages. Using a J-beta primer mix together with a sample-barcoded 5' primer, a second PCR was run for roughly 6 to 11 cycles. MiXCR, run by TCRdb on the 5' RACE reads, gives a single entry per CDR3 protein. The table lists 1,800,000 or so distinct CDR3 sequences, roughly two fifths of them singletons. The sample comprised blood. The receptors shown here come from a human donor in good health.

This chain links TRBV28 with TRBJ1-1; no clear D gene. Germline CDR1 is MDHEN and CDR2 is SYDVKM. This CDR3 region has 13 residues. Trimming pared 6 bases from V and 8 bases from J, leaving 16 bases between. The DNA of the CDR3 is TGTGCCAGCAGGGAGGCGGGTTTGTTGGAAGCTTTCTTT. It specifies CASREAGLLEAFF.

The CDR3 bases are TGCGCCAGCAGCGGGGGACCTCGTAGCTACATTCAGTACTTC. Translated, it gives CASSGGPRSYIQYF. This sequence joins TRBV5-1 and TRBJ2-4, with D possibly being TRBD1 or TRBD2 (5 bases each). From germline, CDR1 is SGHRS and CDR2 YFSETQ. V lost 4 bases and J lost 8, with 16 bases in between. The CDR3 is 14 residues long.

This clonotype occurred a few times. The V call is TRBV20-1, the J call TRBJ1-2; 8 nucleotides align to TRBD1. In germline, CDR1 is DFQATT, CDR2 SNEGSKA (reference sequence). CDR3 length: 12 amino acids. The junction had 4 bases not matched to a gene; V was cut back by 6 bases and J by 4 bases. The CDR3, as DNA: TGCAGTGCAGAGGACAGGGTCTATGGCTACACCTTC. Amino acids: CSAEDRVYGYTF.

This clonotype was observed a handful of times. The genes are TRBV5-6 and TRBJ2-3; no clear D. Germline CDR1 reads SGHDT; CDR2 reads YYEEEE. Between the trimmed V and J ends, which lost 3 bases and 0 bases, there was a span of 14 bases. CDR3 length equals 16 residues. The CDR3 spells CASSSLSGVSTDTQYF. In nucleotides, the CDR3 is TGTGCCAGCAGCTCCCTGAGTGGGGTTAGCACAGATACGCAGTATTTT.

The chain links TRBV29-1 to TRBJ1-1; perhaps TRBD1 as D (6 bases). CDR3 length equals 14 residues. The V and J ends lost 6 bases and 11 bases respectively, with 25 bases between them. CDR1 is SQVTM, CDR2 ANQGSEA, per germline. CDR3 DNA sequence: TGCAGCGTGCTCCGGTTGGGACAAGAAAGCGGGGCTTTCTTT. Protein: CSVLRLGQESGAFF.

The chain is built from TRBV12-3 or TRBV12-4 and TRBJ1-2; D may be TRBD1 (5 bases). Between the trimmed V and J ends, which lost 5 bases and 8 bases, there was a span of 15 bases. This CDR3 has 13 amino acids. CDR3 sequence reads: CASSPGHGTGYTF. In nucleotides, the CDR3 is TGTGCCAGCAGTCCGGGGCATGGGACCGGCTACACCTTC.

As regards this clonotype: Germline is not matched at one junction end, which may reflect a read error. V and J are TRBV24-1 and TRBJ2-1; the match to TRBD1 covers 9 bases. CDR1 is KGHDR, CDR2 SFDVKD, per germline. The CDR3 consists of 14 residues. CDR3 in DNA: TGTGCCACCACTGTGGGACAGGGTTACAGTGAGCAGTTCTTC. Protein: CATTVGQGYSEQFF.

The gene calls are TRBV2 and TRBJ2-1; a possible D gene is TRBD2 (5 bases). This CDR3 is built from 12 residues. Germline-derived CDR1 and CDR2 are SNHLY and FYNNEI. V lost 9 bases, J lost 6 bases, and 12 bases lay in between. In DNA, the CDR3 is TGTGCCAGTTCGGACTGGAGCAATGAGCAGTTCTTC. Its protein product is CASSDWSNEQFF.

In this sample, this clonotype turned up a few times. The chain carries TRBV10-3 and TRBJ2-4; TRBD1 is a possible D gene (6 bases). With 11 bases removed from V and 6 bases from J, the gap between germline ends came to 17 bases. Germline loops: CDR1 ENHRY, CDR2 SYGVKD. The length of the CDR3 is 13 residues. The CDR3 DNA sequence: TGTGCCTCCTCCCGGACAGACGGAAACATTCAGTACTTC. Amino acid sequence: CASSRTDGNIQYF.

This clonotype has a count of ten or more. One end of the junction varies from germline; a read error may be responsible. The rearrangement links TRBV12-3 or TRBV12-4 to TRBJ2-5; D perhaps matches TRBD2 (5 bases). This CDR3 comprises 13 residues. In DNA, the CDR3 is TGTGCCAGCAGCTTAGCTAGGAGGGAGACCCAGTACTTC. Protein: CASSLARRETQYF.

The rearrangement links TRBV7-2 to TRBJ2-3; D is undetermined. Between the trimmed V and J ends, which lost 2 bases and 6 bases, there was a span of 18 bases. The CDR3 is 16 residues long. Germline CDR1 and CDR2: SGHTA and FQGNSA. In DNA form, the CDR3 reads TGTGCCAGCAGCTTAAGTCGCGTGGGAATTTGGGATACGCAGTATTTT. This sequence encodes CASSLSRVGIWDTQYF.

Only a few counts were recorded for this clonotype. The junction does not match germline at one end; this may be a read error. This rearrangement joins TRBV7-7 to TRBJ2-1; TRBD2 matches at 8 bases. The germline V gene has CDR1 SSHAT and CDR2 FNYEAQ (reference sequence). The CDR3 is 16 amino acids. The CDR3 loop reads CASSFIAGSSYNEQFF. CDR3 sequence (DNA): TGTGCTAGCAGCTTTATAGCGGGGAGCTCCTACAATGAGCAGTTCTTC.

This chain joins TRBV6-2 or TRBV6-3 and TRBJ2-7; no reliable D call. Trimming shortened V by 6 bases and J by 1 base, and 10 bases separated the two germline ends. The CDR3 is made up of 13 amino acids. In germline, CDR1 is MNHEY, CDR2 SVGEGT. The CDR3 DNA sequence: TGTGCCAGCAGACCGTTGGTATCCTACGAGCAGTACTTC. Its protein is CASRPLVSYEQYF.

The chain is built from TRBV7-8 and TRBJ2-1; D perhaps matches TRBD2 (6 bases). Gene TRBJ2-7 matches the end of the DNA better, so the J call may be wrong. There are 15 residues in the CDR3. Per the germline V gene, CDR1 is SGHVS and CDR2 is FQNEAQ. CDR3 residues: CASRLTGGSYNEQYF. The CDR3 region has the DNA TGTGCCAGCAGGTTAACCGGGGGTTCCTACAATGAGCAGTACTTC.

This clonotype occurred a few times. The V gene is TRBV28, the J gene TRBJ2-7, with D tentatively TRBD1 or TRBD2 (5 bases each). V was pared by 8 bases and J by 2 bases, with 13 bases between. The CDR3 contains 13 residues. Germline CDR1 MDHEN, CDR2 SYDVKM. CDR3 residues: CASQRGPAYEQYF. Written as DNA, the CDR3 is TGTGCCAGCCAGAGGGGACCCGCCTACGAGCAGTACTTC.

There are a few counts of this clonotype. This chain joins TRBV5-6 and TRBJ2-7; 10 positions agree with TRBD1. Germline loops: CDR1 SGHDT, CDR2 YYEEEE. The CDR3 is 16 amino acids. J gave up 2 bases and V 2 bases, and 7 bases lay outside the gene matches. The CDR3 coding sequence is TGTGCCAGCAGCTTTGACTGGACAGGGGGAACCTACGAGCAGTACTTC. Translation: CASSFDWTGGTYEQYF.

As regards this clonotype: This may be a read error: a much more frequent sequence differs by one nucleotide. The chain has TRBV29-1 and TRBJ2-1; 8 bases align to TRBD1. The CDR3 totals 13 residues. J lost 5 bases, V lost 4 bases, and 4 bases had no gene match. Germline V gives CDR1 SQVTM, CDR2 ANQGSEA. The CDR3 spells CSVGKTGDNEQFF. In DNA, the CDR3 is TGCAGCGTTGGAAAGACAGGGGACAATGAGCAGTTCTTC.

This chain connects TRBV12-3 or TRBV12-4 to TRBJ1-1, with D perhaps TRBD1 (5 bases). CDR3 length equals 13 residues. V was pared by 7 bases and J by 3 bases, with 12 bases between. The chain's CDR3 is CASIFRADTEAFF. The CDR3 DNA reads TGTGCCAGCATCTTCAGGGCCGACACTGAAGCTTTCTTT.

The CDR3 nucleotides are TGTGCCAGCGGGAGCGGGGGAGAGGACTATGGCTACACCTTC. This codes for CASGSGGEDYGYTF. The chain has TRBV28 and TRBJ1-2, with a weak D call TRBD1 (5 bases). This CDR3 is 14 amino acids long. The V gene lost 8 bases and the J gene lost 3 bases, with 16 bases spanning the gap. Germline V CDR1 and CDR2: MDHEN, SYDVKM.

This clonotype was seen only a few times. The chain has TRBV7-9 and TRBJ2-3; 9 positions agree with TRBD2. The V gene's germline CDR1 is SEHNR and CDR2 FQNEAQ (reference sequence). This CDR3 has 17 amino acids. V lost 5 bases to trimming and J lost 0 bases; unmatched junction nucleotides: 9. The CDR3 sequence is CASSPASGVVSTDTQYF. The CDR3 DNA sequence: TGTGCCAGCAGCCCGGCTAGCGGGGTCGTTAGCACAGATACGCAGTATTTT.

The J gene is TRBJ2-3, the V gene TRBV13, with a tentative D call TRBD1 (6 bases). V was shortened by 3 bases and J by 6 bases, with 13 bases between the two germline ends. Germline values: CDR1 PRHDT, CDR2 FYEKMQ (reference sequence). This CDR3 comprises 14 residues. CDR3 loop: CASSLDWGPDTQYF. CDR3 in DNA: TGTGCCAGCAGCTTGGATTGGGGGCCCGATACGCAGTATTTT.